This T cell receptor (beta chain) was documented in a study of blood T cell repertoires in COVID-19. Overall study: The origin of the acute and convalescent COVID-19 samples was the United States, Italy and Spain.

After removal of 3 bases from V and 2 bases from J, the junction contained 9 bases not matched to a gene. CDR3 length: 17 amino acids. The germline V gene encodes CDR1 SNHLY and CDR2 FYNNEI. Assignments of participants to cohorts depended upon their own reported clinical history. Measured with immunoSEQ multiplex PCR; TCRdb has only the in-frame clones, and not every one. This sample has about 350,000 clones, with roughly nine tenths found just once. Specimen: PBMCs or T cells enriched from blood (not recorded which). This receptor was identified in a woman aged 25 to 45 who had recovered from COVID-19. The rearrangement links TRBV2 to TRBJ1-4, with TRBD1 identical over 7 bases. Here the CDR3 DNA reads TGTGCCAGCAGTGATCACTTAGGGGGACAGACTAATGAAAAACTGTTTTTT. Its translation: CASSDHLGGQTNEKLFF.